These 14 T cell receptor beta chains share one sample of origin, sequenced in a study of human T cells and chemical hapten exposure. TCRdb analysed the RACE reads with MiXCR anew, one entry per CDR3 protein. The data show around 57,000 distinct CDR3 sequences, with roughly 9.6% seen just once and 1.8% held by the top ten. Regarding time point: patch test 1, 2 weeks after DPC sensitization. The treatment denotes: therapeutic diphenylcyclopropenone sensitization with weekly scalp DPC. Total RNA came from unfractionated whole blood. Source: whole blood, taken in connection with sensitization to the hapten diphenylcyclopropenone (DPC). These receptors were obtained from a woman aged 40 to 50 with alopecia areata. Some clones in this sample may be carry-over from other donors' samples.

This clonotype was seen a few times. V is TRBV19 and J is TRBJ1-1; no reliable D call. This CDR3 spans 13 amino acids. CDR1 LNHDA and CDR2 SQIVND come from the germline V gene (reference sequence). V was cut by 9 bases and J by 3 bases, with 14 bases left in between. The CDR3 is CASSTGKHTEAFF. DNA of the CDR3: TGTGCCAGCAGCACGGGGAAGCACACTGAAGCTTTCTTT.

This clonotype turned up a few times. The CDR3 loop is CASSLDTAYQETQYF. In DNA form, the CDR3 reads TGTGCCAGCAGCTTAGACACAGCGTACCAAGAGACCCAGTACTTC. This sequence joins TRBV7-2 and TRBJ2-5; D ambiguous. Germline CDR1 SGHTA, CDR2 FQGNSA. This CDR3 is built from 15 residues. V was pared by 1 base and J by 0 bases, with 9 bases between. The full variable domain, in which reference TRBV7-2 and TRBJ2-5 provide the parts outside the CDR3, is GAGVSQSPSNKVTEKGKDVELRCDPISGHTALYWYRQSLGQGLEFLIYFQGNSAPDKSGLPSDRFSAERTGGSVSTLTIQRTQQEDSAVYLCASSLDTAYQETQYFGPGTRLLVL.

In this sample, this clonotype turned up many times. The gene calls are TRBV7-2 and TRBJ1-5; D not certain. V shed 1 base and J shed 4 bases, with 8 bases lying between them. Germline loops: CDR1 SGHTA, CDR2 FQGNSA. This CDR3 is 14 amino acids long. The CDR3 is CASSLGSLNQPQHF. The CDR3 DNA follows: TGTGCCAGCAGCTTAGGCAGTTTAAATCAGCCCCAGCATTTT.

The chain employs TRBV29-1 and TRBJ2-5; 8 bases match TRBD2. CDR3 length: 13 amino acids. The germline gives CDR1 SQVTM, CDR2 ANQGSEA. V shed 3 bases, J shed 3 bases, and the junction held 3 bases outside the gene matches. The chain's CDR3 is CSVDGRGEETQYF. The CDR3 DNA is TGCAGCGTTGATGGGCGGGGGGAAGAGACCCAGTACTTC.

This sequence joins TRBV11-3 and TRBJ2-3, with D possibly matching TRBD1 (5 bases). The CDR3 length is 16 residues. Germline V CDR1 and CDR2: SGHNT, YENEEA. The V end lost 3 bases, the J end lost 0 bases, and 13 bases lay between the germline ends. CDR3 sequence reads: CASSFLVQGSTDTQYF. The DNA of the CDR3 is TGTGCCAGCAGCTTTCTGGTGCAGGGAAGCACAGATACGCAGTATTTT.

The chain joins TRBV5-1 to TRBJ1-1; D ambiguous. Germline values: CDR1 SGHRS, CDR2 YFSETQ. The CDR3 consists of 14 residues. Trimming left V 1 base short and J 0 bases short, with 7 bases between. Here the CDR3 reads CASSLQSLNTEAFF. Here the CDR3 DNA reads TGCGCCAGCAGCTTGCAGTCCCTGAACACTGAAGCTTTCTTT.

This clonotype has only a few counts. CDR3 loop: CSVAGTGGFMNTEAFF. Here the CDR3 DNA reads TGCAGCGTCGCCGGGACAGGGGGGTTCATGAACACTGAAGCTTTCTTT. J is TRBJ1-1 and V is TRBV29-1; 11 bases align to TRBD1. Germline CDR1 SQVTM, CDR2 ANQGSEA. V lost 6 bases and J lost 0; bases outside the gene matches: 9. The length of the CDR3 is 16 residues.

This chain uses TRBV5-6 with TRBJ1-4, with D uncertain. Looked up from germline, CDR1 is SGHDT and CDR2 is YYEEEE. The CDR3 is made up of 12 amino acids. V lost 3 bases and J lost 6, with 6 bases in between. The CDR3: CASSSTDEKLFF. The CDR3 DNA reads as TGTGCCAGCAGCTCTACGGATGAAAAACTGTTTTTT.

This clonotype was recorded a few times. The genes are TRBV6-2 or TRBV6-3 and TRBJ2-3; possibly TRBD1 for D (6 bases). The ends were cut back, 6 bases at V and 0 bases at J, with 13 bases in the middle. The CDR3 is 15 amino acids. CDR1 is MNHEY and CDR2 is SVGEGT in the germline V gene. CDR3 protein: CASRFRGLSTDTQYF. The CDR3 region has the DNA TGTGCCAGCAGGTTCAGGGGCCTTAGCACAGATACGCAGTATTTT.

This clonotype occurred a few times. V and J are TRBV28 and TRBJ2-4, with TRBD1 matching over 7 bases. Germline V gene data show CDR1 as MDHEN and CDR2 as SYDVKM. The CDR3 covers 16 residues. J gave up 1 base and V 5 bases, and 8 bases lay outside the gene matches. The CDR3 nucleotides are TGTGCCAGCAGTGTCGACAGGGAGATGGCCAAAAACATTCAGTACTTC. This sequence encodes CASSVDREMAKNIQYF. Supplemented by reference TRBV28 and TRBJ2-4, the full variable domain reads DVKVTQSSRYLVKRTGEKVFLECVQDMDHENMFWYRQDPGLGLRLIYFSYDVKMKEKGDIPEGYSVSREKKERFSLILESASTNQTSMYLCASSVDREMAKNIQYFGAGTRLSVL.

This clonotype has just a few counts. The chain joins TRBV28 to TRBJ2-3; a weak D match, TRBD2 (5 bases). Germline CDR1 MDHEN, CDR2 SYDVKM. The CDR3 consists of 14 residues. Trimming removed 5 bases at V and 1 base at J, with 10 bases between. In nucleotides, the CDR3 is TGTGCCAGCAGTGCCAGACTACGCACAGATACGCAGTATTTT. Protein product: CASSARLRTDTQYF.

This clonotype was seen only a few times. The chain links TRBV19 to TRBJ1-5, with D hard to call. There are 13 residues in the CDR3. The germline V gene has CDR1 LNHDA and CDR2 SQIVND (reference sequence). The V end was cut by 6 bases, the J end by 9 bases, with 15 bases between. In DNA form, the CDR3 reads TGTGCCAGTAGAGCCGGACCCTTGGGGCCCCAGCATTTT. Residues: CASRAGPLGPQHF.

The chain has TRBV7-2 and TRBJ2-7; TRBD2 matches 10 bases. The J segment lost 9 bases and the V segment lost 3 bases, leaving 8 bases of the junction unmatched. The CDR3 is 14 residues long. Germline V gene data show CDR1 as SGHTA and CDR2 as FQGNSA. CDR3 bases: TGTGCCAGCAGCTTGTCCCCTAGCGGGGGCGGGCAGTACTTC. Residues: CASSLSPSGGGQYF.

This clonotype was counted many times. The chain is built from TRBV18 and TRBJ1-4, with a tentative D call TRBD1 (6 bases). V lost 1 base to trimming and J lost 1 base, with 7 bases between them. In germline, CDR1 is KGHSH, CDR2 LQKENI. The CDR3 sequence is 15 residues long. CDR3 sequence reads: CASSPQGETNEKLFF. CDR3 coding DNA: TGTGCCAGCTCACCACAGGGGGAAACTAATGAAAAACTGTTTTTT.